This T cell receptor (beta chain) came from a study of cytomegalovirus exposure and HLA in healthy donors. The study, taken as a whole, reports: Some V segments (TRBV6-2 and TRBV6-3 among them) were excluded as indistinguishable. Reportedly, HLA-A and HLA-B alleles of most subjects were accurately predicted from TCR beta. A previous analysis found most TCR beta V segments productive roughly 87% or roughly 30% of the time.

Researchers ran the PCR with 60 Vbeta and 13 Jbeta primers. Using immunoSEQ multiplex PCR, the repertoire was profiled, and TCRdb retains in-frame clones only, with some absent. In the table there are about 150,000 clones, approximately 80% of which are singletons. This clone was observed a handful of times. The antigen remains unidentified. V was clipped by 3 bases and J by 6 bases; unmatched bases: 8. Germline V gives CDR1 SGHRS, CDR2 YFSETQ. This CDR3 region has 16 residues. The origin of this receptor is a woman under 30 in good health and CMV-seronegative. V and J are TRBV5-1 and TRBJ2-2; 10 bases align to TRBD1. Sequencing was done on a sample of PBMCs. The CDR3 loop is CASSWGGTGASGELFF. The CDR3 DNA reads as TGCGCCAGCAGCTGGGGAGGGACAGGGGCCTCCGGGGAGCTGTTTTTT.